This record concerns one T cell receptor (beta chain) sequence. Its antigen is as yet unknown. Germline assignment: CDR1 LNHDA and CDR2 SQIVND (reference sequence). The CDR3 consists of 14 residues. Trimming took off 6 bases at V and 4 bases at J, with 13 bases between the two ends. This sample stems from a study of cytomegalovirus exposure and HLA in healthy donors. General observations from the study: The tendency of first-cohort TCR clusters to co-occur in the 100 to 150 validation repertoires emerged from a later analysis.

Sequenced by immunoSEQ multiplex PCR; TCRdb stores in-frame clones only, minus some. The sample contains over 60,000 clones, 95% of which appear only once. The rearrangement uses TRBV19 and TRBJ1-5; weak D call: TRBD1 (6 bases). The sample was PBMCs. The TCR sequence derives from a man younger than 35 in good health and CMV-seronegative. Here the CDR3 DNA reads TGTGCCAGTAGCTCGATTACAGGGAATCAGCCCCAGCATTTT. Amino acids: CASSSITGNQPQHF.